Given below is one TCR beta chain in context. As yet, its antigen is unknown. The germline CDR1 and CDR2 sequences are SGHDT and YYEEEE. This CDR3 is 15 amino acids long. V was pared by 0 bases and J by 6 bases, with 16 bases between. This specimen comes from a study of cytomegalovirus exposure and HLA in healthy donors. Overall study results and limits: A reported reduction in N-insertions relative to the roughly 670-donor mean was seen in an Asian-associated ancestry cluster in a later analysis.

The PCR employed 60 Vbeta primers together with 13 Jbeta primers. Clones were sequenced by immunoSEQ multiplex PCR, and TCRdb holds only the in-frame ones, with some missing. The data show about 160,000 clones, around 80% seen once. V is TRBV5-6 and J is TRBJ2-7, with D possibly being TRBD2 (5 bases). The source is a woman aged 35 to 49 in good health and CMV-seropositive. Sequencing was carried out using PBMCs. The CDR3 loop reads CASSLGGRTSSEQYF. CDR3 bases: TGTGCCAGCAGCTTGGGAGGCCGCACTAGTTCCGAGCAGTACTTC.